This paragraph covers one T cell receptor (beta chain) sequence. In the original analysis: From reference gene primer amplification, estimates of nucleated cell counts were derived. TCRdb's table, derived via immunoSEQ multiplex PCR, lists solely in-frame clones and lacks some. That table furnishes V, J and clone size, whereas the DNA furnished D and trimming. The sample lists 220,000 or so clones, 80% to 85% seen once, with approximately 7.6% in the top ten. This entry is derived from a study of blood T cell repertoires in COVID-19. Germline values: CDR1 LNHNV, CDR2 YYDKDF (reference sequence). This CDR3 comprises 12 residues. V lost 1 base, J lost 15 bases, and 10 bases lay in between.

This receptor was obtained from a woman over 75 with COVID-19, enrolled during active disease. Sequenced: peripheral blood. V and J are TRBV15 and TRBJ1-6, with D maybe TRBD1 (6 bases). The CDR3 loop is CATSRGGGNLHF. CDR3 nucleotides: TGTGCCACCAGCAGAGGAGGGGGTAACCTCCACTTT.